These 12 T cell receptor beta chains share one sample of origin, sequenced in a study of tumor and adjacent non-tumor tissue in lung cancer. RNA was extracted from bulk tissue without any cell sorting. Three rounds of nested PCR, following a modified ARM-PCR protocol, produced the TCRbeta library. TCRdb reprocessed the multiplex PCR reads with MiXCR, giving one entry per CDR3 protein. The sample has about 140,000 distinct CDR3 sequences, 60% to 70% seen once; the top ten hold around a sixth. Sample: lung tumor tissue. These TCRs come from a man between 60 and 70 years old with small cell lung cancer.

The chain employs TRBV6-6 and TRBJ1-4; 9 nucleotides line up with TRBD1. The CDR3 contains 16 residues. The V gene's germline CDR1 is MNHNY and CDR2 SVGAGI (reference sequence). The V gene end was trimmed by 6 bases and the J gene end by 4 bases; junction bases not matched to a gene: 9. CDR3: CASRTSTGGFNEKLFF. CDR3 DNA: TGTGCCAGCAGGACCTCCACAGGGGGCTTTAATGAAAAACTGTTTTTT.

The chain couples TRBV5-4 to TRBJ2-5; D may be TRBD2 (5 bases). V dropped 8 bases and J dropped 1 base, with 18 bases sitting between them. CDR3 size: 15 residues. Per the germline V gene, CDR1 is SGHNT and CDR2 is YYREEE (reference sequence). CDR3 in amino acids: CARRPRGAIQETQYF. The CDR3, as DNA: TGTGCCAGGAGGCCACGGGGAGCAATCCAAGAGACCCAGTACTTC. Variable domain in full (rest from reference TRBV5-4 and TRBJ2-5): ETGVTQSPTHLIKTRGQQVTLRCSSQSGHNTVSWYQQALGQGPQFIFQYYREEENGRGNFPPRFSGLQFPNYSSELNVNALELDDSALYLCARRPRGAIQETQYFGPGTRLLVL.

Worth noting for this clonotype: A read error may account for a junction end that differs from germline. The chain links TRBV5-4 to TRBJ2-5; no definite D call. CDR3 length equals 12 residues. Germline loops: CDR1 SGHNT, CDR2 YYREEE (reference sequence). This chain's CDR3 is CASSFGAETQCF. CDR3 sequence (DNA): TGTGCCAGTAGCTTTGGTGCAGAGACCCAGTGTTTC.

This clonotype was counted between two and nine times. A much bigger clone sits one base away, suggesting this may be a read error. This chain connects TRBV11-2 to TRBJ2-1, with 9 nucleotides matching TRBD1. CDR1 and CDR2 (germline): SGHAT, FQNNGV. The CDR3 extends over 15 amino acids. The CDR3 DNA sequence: TGTGCCAGCAGCCCCCGGGACAGGGTGGGCAATGAGCAGCTCTTC. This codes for CASSPRDRVGNEQLF.

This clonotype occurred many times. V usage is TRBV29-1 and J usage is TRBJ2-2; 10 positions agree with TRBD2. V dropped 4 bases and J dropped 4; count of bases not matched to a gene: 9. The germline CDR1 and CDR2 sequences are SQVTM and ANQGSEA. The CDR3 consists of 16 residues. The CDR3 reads CSVVDPAGGGTGELFF. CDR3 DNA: TGCAGCGTTGTAGATCCAGCGGGAGGGGGCACCGGGGAGCTGTTTTTT.

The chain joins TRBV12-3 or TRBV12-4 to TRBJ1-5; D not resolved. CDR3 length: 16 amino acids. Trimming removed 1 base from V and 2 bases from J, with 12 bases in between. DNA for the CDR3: TGTGCCAGCAGTTTAGTCGCGACATTGGGCAATCAGCCCCAGCATTTT. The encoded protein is CASSLVATLGNQPQHF.

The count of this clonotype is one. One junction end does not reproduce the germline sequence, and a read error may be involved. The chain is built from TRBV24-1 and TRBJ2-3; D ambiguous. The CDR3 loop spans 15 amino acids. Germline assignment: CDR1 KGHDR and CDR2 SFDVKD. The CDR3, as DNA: TGTGGCACCAGTGATACCCCCCTCCCCACAGATACGCAGTATTTT. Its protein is CGTSDTPLPTDTQYF.

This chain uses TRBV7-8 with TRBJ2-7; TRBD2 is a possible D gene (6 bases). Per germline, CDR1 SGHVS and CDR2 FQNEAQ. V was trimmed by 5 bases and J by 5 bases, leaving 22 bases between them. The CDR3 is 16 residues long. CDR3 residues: CASSQRLVGAANEQYF. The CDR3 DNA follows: TGTGCCAGCAGCCAAAGACTAGTGGGAGCCGCCAACGAGCAGTACTTC.

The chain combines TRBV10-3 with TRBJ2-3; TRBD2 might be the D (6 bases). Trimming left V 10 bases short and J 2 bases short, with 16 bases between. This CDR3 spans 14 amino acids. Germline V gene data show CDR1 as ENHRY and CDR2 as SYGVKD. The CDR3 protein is CATTLAAHTDTQYF. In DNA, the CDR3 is TGTGCCACGACCTTAGCGGCCCACACAGATACGCAGTATTTT.

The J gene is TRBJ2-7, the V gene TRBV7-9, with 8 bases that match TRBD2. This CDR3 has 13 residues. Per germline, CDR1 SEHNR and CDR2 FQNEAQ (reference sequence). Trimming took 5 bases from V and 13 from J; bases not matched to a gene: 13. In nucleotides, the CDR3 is TGTGCCAGCAGCCAGCGGGAGCATTACGAGTACTACTTC. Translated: CASSQREHYEYYF. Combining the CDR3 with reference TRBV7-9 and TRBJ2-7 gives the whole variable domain DTGVSQNPRHKITKRGQNVTFRCDPISEHNRLYWYRQTLGQGPEFLTYFQNEAQLEKSRLLSDRFSAERPKGSFSTLEIQRTEQGDSAMYLCASSQREHYEYYFGPGTRLTVT.

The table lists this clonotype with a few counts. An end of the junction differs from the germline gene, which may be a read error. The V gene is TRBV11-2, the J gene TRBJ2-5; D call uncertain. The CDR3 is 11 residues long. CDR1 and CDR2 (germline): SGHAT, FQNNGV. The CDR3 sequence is CTSNLQETQYF. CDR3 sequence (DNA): TGTACCAGCAACCTGCAAGAGACCCAGTACTTC.

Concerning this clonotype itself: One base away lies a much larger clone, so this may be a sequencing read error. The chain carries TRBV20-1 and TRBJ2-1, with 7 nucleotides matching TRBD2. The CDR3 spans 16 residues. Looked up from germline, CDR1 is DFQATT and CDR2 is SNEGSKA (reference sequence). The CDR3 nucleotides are TGCAGTGCTAGCAAGCCTAGCGGACGCTCCTACAATGGGCAGTTCTTC. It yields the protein CSASKPSGRSYNGQFF.